The rows below give T cell receptor beta chains drawn from one sample of a study of blood T cell repertoires in COVID-19. This table comes from immunoSEQ multiplex PCR, and its TCRdb copy is limited to in-frame clones, with some not included. The profile shows about 210,000 clones, about 87% of them singletons. The specimen was peripheral blood. These receptors were obtained from a man aged 65 to 85 with acute or convalescent COVID-19. CDR3s include the opening cysteine and the closing phenylalanine or tryptophan. D genes are given only for firm matches. Some rows mark clone size as missing; the rest say once, few, many or name a class of expanded clone.

clone_size j_call d_call v_call cdr3_length cdr3_aa cdr3_nt
- TRBJ2-5 TRBD1 TRBV5-8 15 CASTVQTGGRETQYF TGTGCCAGCACCGTCCAAACAGGGGGCAGGGAGACCCAGTACTTC
- TRBJ1-2 - TRBV5-1 13 CASSRETGYGYTF TGCGCCAGCAGCCGAGAGACGGGGTATGGCTACACCTTC
- TRBJ2-7 TRBD2 TRBV9 14 CASSAGLVSPEQYF TGTGCCAGCAGCGCCGGACTAGTCAGTCCCGAGCAGTACTTC
- TRBJ2-1 TRBD2 TRBV19 15 CASTETSGSVGEQFF TGTGCCAGTACCGAAACTAGCGGGAGTGTCGGTGAGCAGTTCTTC
- TRBJ2-5 - TRBV19 13 CAIPLAPQETQYF TGTGCCATACCACTAGCACCTCAAGAGACCCAGTACTTC
- TRBJ1-6 - TRBV19 18 CASSISGSASYYNSPLHF TGTGCCAGTAGTATCAGCGGGAGCGCCTCCTATTATAATTCACCCCTCCACTTT
- TRBJ2-1 TRBD2 TRBV7-3 17 CASSLTGGAGGLNEQFF TGTGCCAGCAGCTTAACAGGGGGAGCGGGAGGGTTAAACGAGCAGTTCTTC
- TRBJ1-1 - TRBV5-1 13 CASSFTPNTEAFF TGCGCCAGCAGCTTTACACCGAACACTGAAGCTTTCTTT
- TRBJ2-7 - TRBV5-1 15 CASSLSRNPTYEQYF TGCGCCAGCAGCTTGTCCAGGAACCCCACCTACGAGCAGTACTTC
- TRBJ2-7 TRBD1 TRBV12-5 14 CASGPRTGPYEQYF TGTGCTAGTGGACCTCGGACAGGGCCGTACGAGCAGTACTTC
- TRBJ2-7 TRBD2 TRBV5-1 15 CASRKTSGGSYEQYF TGCGCCAGCAGAAAAACTAGCGGGGGCTCCTACGAGCAGTACTTC
- TRBJ2-3 - TRBV21-1 17 CASSKVGYSIVSDTQYF TGTGCCAGCAGCAAAGTGGGCTACTCAATAGTTTCCGATACGCAGTATTTT
once TRBJ1-5 TRBD1 TRBV5-1 17 CASSLAPTGGGSQPQHF TGCGCCAGCAGCTTGGCCCCAACAGGGGGCGGGAGTCAGCCCCAGCATTTT
- TRBJ1-3 - TRBV7-2 18 CASSLAPTQGSVGNTIYF TGTGCCAGCAGCTTAGCACCAACACAGGGTAGCGTCGGAAACACCATATATTTT
- TRBJ2-1 - TRBV6-5 14 CASSRSGSYNEQFF TGTGCCAGCAGTAGGAGCGGATCCTACAATGAGCAGTTCTTC
few TRBJ2-7 - TRBV11-3 11 CASSLTYEQYF TGTGCCAGCAGCTTAACATACGAGCAGTACTTC
once TRBJ1-5 TRBD1 TRBV18 14 CASSPPGTGFPQHF TGTGCCAGCTCACCGCCCGGGACAGGGTTTCCCCAGCATTTT
- TRBJ2-1 TRBD2 TRBV19 19 CASSIGLAGVYLSYNEQFF TGTGCCAGTAGTATCGGGCTAGCGGGAGTGTACCTCTCCTACAATGAGCAGTTCTTC
- TRBJ2-3 - TRBV5-1 16 CASSLGAGTSTDTQYF TGCGCCAGCAGCTTGGGGGCTGGAACTAGCACAGATACGCAGTATTTT
- TRBJ1-5 - TRBV6-2/TRBV6-3 14 CASSAWTWNQPQHF TGTGCCAGCAGCGCCTGGACTTGGAATCAGCCCCAGCATTTT
- TRBJ2-3 TRBD2 TRBV4-1 16 CASTLGIAGGTDTQYF TGCGCCAGCACCCTTGGAATAGCGGGAGGGACAGATACGCAGTATTTT
- TRBJ2-7 TRBD1 TRBV28 14 CASSTPGTAYEQYF TGTGCCAGCAGTACGCCTGGGACAGCCTACGAGCAGTACTTC
- TRBJ2-1 TRBD2 TRBV7-3 18 CASSPHPRTSGSRNEQFF TGTGCCAGCAGCCCCCATCCGCGGACTAGCGGGAGTAGGAATGAGCAGTTCTTC
- TRBJ1-6 - TRBV5-8 16 CASSWGGRSANSPLHF TGTGCCAGCAGCTGGGGTGGGAGGTCGGCGAATTCACCCCTCCACTTT
- TRBJ1-3 - TRBV7-3 15 CASSLSSGNGNTIYF TGTGCCAGCAGCTTGTCTTCAGGGAATGGAAACACCATATATTTT
- TRBJ2-7 - TRBV7-9 11 CASSSLDEQYF TGTGCCAGCAGCTCCCTCGACGAGCAGTACTTC
- TRBJ2-2 - TRBV5-1 13 CASSSGNTGELFF TGCGCCAGCAGCTCCGGGAACACCGGGGAGCTGTTTTTT
- TRBJ2-7 - TRBV28 13 CANKEEVSHEQYF TGTGCCAACAAGGAAGAGGTTTCCCACGAGCAGTACTTC
- TRBJ2-3 TRBD2 TRBV4-3 16 CASSQGLAGVSDTQYF TGCGCCAGCAGCCAAGGACTAGCGGGAGTCTCAGATACGCAGTATTTT
- TRBJ1-5 - TRBV7-2 15 CASSLAGMSYQPQHF TGTGCCAGCAGCTTGGCAGGGATGTCTTATCAGCCCCAGCATTTT
- TRBJ2-3 - TRBV9 16 CASSVTGGSLTDTQYF TGTGCCAGCAGCGTAACTGGGGGCTCGTTGACAGATACGCAGTATTTT
- TRBJ2-4 - TRBV14 11 CASSRGPLQYF TGTGCCAGCAGCCGGGGGCCCCTACAGTACTTC
- TRBJ2-6 TRBD1 TRBV29-1 17 CSVGTGLTNSGANVLTF TGCAGCGTAGGGACAGGACTTACAAACTCTGGGGCCAACGTCCTGACTTTC
- TRBJ2-1 TRBD2 TRBV30 15 CAWSTSSGRYNEQFF TGTGCCTGGAGCACTTCTAGCGGGAGATACAATGAGCAGTTCTTC
- TRBJ2-5 - TRBV7-2 12 CASSQGGGTQYF TGTGCCAGCAGCCAAGGGGGGGGGACCCAGTACTTC
few TRBJ2-7 - TRBV4-1 13 CASSQTQSYEQYF TGCGCCAGCAGCCAGACACAGTCCTACGAGCAGTACTTC
- TRBJ2-1 - TRBV10-3 12 CAISVSGNEQFF TGTGCCATCAGTGTCTCGGGGAATGAGCAGTTCTTC
once TRBJ1-1 TRBD1 TRBV3-1/TRBV3-2 18 CASSLRRRGLWVNTEAFF TGTGCCAGCAGCCTCCGGAGGAGGGGGCTGTGGGTGAACACTGAAGCTTTCTTT
- TRBJ1-1 - TRBV12-3/TRBV12-4 11 CASSWATEAFF TGTGCCAGCAGCTGGGCCACTGAAGCTTTCTTT
once TRBJ2-2 TRBD2 TRBV9 17 CASSGGLAGTHTGELFF TGTGCCAGCAGCGGAGGACTAGCGGGAACCCACACCGGGGAGCTGTTTTTT
- TRBJ2-1 TRBD2 TRBV5-4 15 CASSSRLAGYNEQFF TGTGCCAGCAGCTCTCGACTAGCGGGTTACAATGAGCAGTTCTTC
- TRBJ2-1 - TRBV9 17 CASSLGLGAGKDNEQFF TGTGCCAGCAGCCTAGGGCTAGGGGCGGGGAAAGACAATGAGCAGTTCTTC
- TRBJ1-2 TRBD1 TRBV7-8 15 CASSQMFTGGGGYTF TGTGCCAGCAGCCAAATGTTCACAGGGGGCGGTGGCTACACCTTC
- TRBJ2-3 TRBD2 TRBV7-9 13 CASSEYPGGVQYF TGTGCCAGCAGTGAGTACCCGGGAGGCGTGCAGTATTTT